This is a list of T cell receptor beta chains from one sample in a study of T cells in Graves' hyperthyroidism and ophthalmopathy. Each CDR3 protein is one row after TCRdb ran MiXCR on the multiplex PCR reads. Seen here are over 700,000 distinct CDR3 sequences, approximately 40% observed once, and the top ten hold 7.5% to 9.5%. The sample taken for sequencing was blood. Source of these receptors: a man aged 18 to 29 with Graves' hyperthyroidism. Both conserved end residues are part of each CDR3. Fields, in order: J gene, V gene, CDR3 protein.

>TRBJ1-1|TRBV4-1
CASSQGLQKNTEAFF
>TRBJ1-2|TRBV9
CASSQDPGRNYGYTF
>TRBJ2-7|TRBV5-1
CASSLQGAYSSYEQYF
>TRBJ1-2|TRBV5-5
CASSLILEGGDGYTF
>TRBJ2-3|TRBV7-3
CASSSPEGTTDTQYF
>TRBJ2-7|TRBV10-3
CASSPGWVGKNEQYF
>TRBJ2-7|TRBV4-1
CASSQDAIGYEQYF
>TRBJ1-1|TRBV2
CASSETGRRRNTEAFF
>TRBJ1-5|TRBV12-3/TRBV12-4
CASSPTANQPQHF
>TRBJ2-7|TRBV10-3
CALQGLPYEQYF
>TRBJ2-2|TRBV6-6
CASSYPSGGAGELFF
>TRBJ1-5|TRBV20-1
CSARDIEGVRNNQPQHF
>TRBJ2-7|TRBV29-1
CSAHSGSGEQYF
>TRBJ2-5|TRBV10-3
CARFGTSGTQYF
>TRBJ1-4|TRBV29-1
CSVGQGAEKLFF
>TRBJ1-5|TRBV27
CASSALLNQPQHF
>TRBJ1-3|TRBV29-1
CSVKKGQGVTGNTIYF
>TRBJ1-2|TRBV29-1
CSVEDQTYYTF
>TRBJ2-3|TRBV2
CASRGWADTQYF
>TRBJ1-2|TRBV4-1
CASSQVGVDYGYTF
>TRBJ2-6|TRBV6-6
CATGSGPSSGANVLTF
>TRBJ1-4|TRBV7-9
CASSSDRGKLFF
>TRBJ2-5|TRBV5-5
CASSLVLATRGQETQYF
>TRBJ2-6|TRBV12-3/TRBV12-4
CASSFGRSGANVLTF
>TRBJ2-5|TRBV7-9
CASSLARPGFPQYF
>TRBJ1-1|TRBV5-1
CASSSIQGVNTEAFF
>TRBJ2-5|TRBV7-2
CASSRSGQTQYF
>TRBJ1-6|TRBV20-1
CSARGGGDSPLHF
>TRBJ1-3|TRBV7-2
CASQGTGWGNTIYF
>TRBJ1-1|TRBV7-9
CASSATGMATFF
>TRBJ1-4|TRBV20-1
CSATAPPNTGEKLFF
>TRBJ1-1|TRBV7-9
CAILQGTEAFF
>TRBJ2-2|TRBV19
CASSMADTDTGELFF
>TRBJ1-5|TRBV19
CASSSMGNQPQHF
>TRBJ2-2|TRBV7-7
CASSQGGGAMSGELFF
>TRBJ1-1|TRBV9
CASSVEAGETFF
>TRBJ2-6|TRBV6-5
CASSWFGVSGANVLTF
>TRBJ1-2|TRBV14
CASSPRTGSASGYTF
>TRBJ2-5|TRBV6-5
CAIHQGPGETQYF
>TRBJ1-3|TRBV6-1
CASRPGRLGVGNTIYF
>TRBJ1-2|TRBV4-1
CASSQDGGRYGYTF
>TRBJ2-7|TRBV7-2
CASSPDPLGYEQYF
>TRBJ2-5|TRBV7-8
CASSFARYGELRETQYF